The 2 T cell receptor beta chains below come from one sample, sequenced in a study of blood T cell repertoires in COVID-19. Profiled with immunoSEQ multiplex PCR; TCRdb holds only in-frame clones, not every one. This table has some 240,000 clones, around nine tenths appearing once. Sequenced sample: peripheral blood. The receptors stem from a man aged 60-69 years with COVID-19, enrolled during active disease.

This clone was picked up one time. The chain uses TRBV6-2 or TRBV6-3 and TRBJ1-1; 7 nucleotides line up with TRBD1. Germline V gene data show CDR1 as MNHEY and CDR2 as SVGEGT. This CDR3 region has 18 residues. J lost 4 bases, V lost 0 bases, and 14 bases had no gene match. The CDR3 reads CASSYSIQGGGARTEAFF. Here the CDR3 DNA reads TGTGCCAGCAGTTACTCGATTCAGGGGGGCGGCGCACGCACTGAAGCTTTCTTT.

The chain has TRBV11-2 and TRBJ2-7, with 10 bases lining up with TRBD2. V gave up 4 bases and J gave up 4 bases; unmatched junction bases: 7. Germline CDR1 reads SGHAT; CDR2 reads FQNNGV. The CDR3 consists of 15 residues. The DNA of the CDR3 is TGTGCCAGCAGCTGGGGACTAGCGATAGGATACGAGCAGTACTTC. It specifies CASSWGLAIGYEQYF.